The rows below give T cell receptor beta chains drawn from one sample of a study of Graves' ophthalmopathy and Graves' hyperthyroidism. In TCRdb, the multiplex PCR reads were re-called with MiXCR into one record per CDR3 protein. The sample lists hundreds of thousands of distinct CDR3 sequences; roughly 21% were seen once. The sequencing sample was made of peripheral blood. The source is a woman between 18 and 29 years old with stable Graves' hyperthyroidism. Both conserved end residues are part of each CDR3. A D gene is named only where the DNA matches it firmly. Size tells how often a clone was seen (once, few, many) or the class of an expanded clone, and some rows leave it out.

v_call,j_call,clone_size,d_call,cdr3_aa,cdr3_nt
TRBV6-1,TRBJ2-7,many,TRBD2,CASSGPGLAGGEQYF,TGTGCCAGCAGTGGCCCGGGACTAGCGGGGGGCGAGCAGTACTTC
TRBV13,TRBJ2-7,many,TRBD2,CASSLGLGSGGYEQYF,TGTGCCAGCAGCTTAGGCCTAGGAAGCGGGGGCTACGAGCAGTACTTC
TRBV20-1,TRBJ2-7,many,-,CSARERNLEQYF,TGCAGTGCCAGGGAGAGAAATTTGGAGCAGTACTTC
TRBV25-1,TRBJ2-7,many,TRBD1,CASSPGTGGSGEQYF,TGTGCCAGCAGCCCCGGGACAGGGGGAAGTGGCGAGCAGTACTTC
TRBV7-2,TRBJ2-7,many,-,CASSLRGNSEQYF,TGTGCCAGCAGCTTGAGGGGCAACTCCGAGCAGTACTTC
TRBV11-2,TRBJ2-7,many,TRBD2,CASSPSLGGRYEQYF,TGTGCCAGCAGCCCGAGTTTGGGCGGGAGGTACGAGCAGTACTTC
TRBV6-5,TRBJ1-2,many,TRBD1,CASSLQGAYGYTF,TGTGCCAGCAGTTTACAGGGGGCCTATGGCTACACCTTC
TRBV7-2,TRBJ1-1,many,-,CASTRTAGNTEAFF,TGTGCCAGCACCAGGACAGCGGGGAACACTGAAGCTTTCTTT
TRBV24-1,TRBJ2-5,many,-,CATSDLWAGQETQYF,TGTGCCACCAGTGATTTGTGGGCGGGCCAAGAGACCCAGTACTTC
TRBV12-3/TRBV12-4,TRBJ2-7,once,-,CASSHLTGGILSYEQYF,TGTGCCAGCAGCCATCTGACAGGAGGGATACTTTCCTACGAGCAGTACTTC
TRBV15,TRBJ2-7,many,-,CATSRVAKGYEQYF,TGTGCCACCAGCAGAGTCGCCAAGGGCTACGAGCAGTACTTC
TRBV19,TRBJ1-6,many,-,CASSKGNSPLHF,TGTGCCAGCAGTAAGGGGAATTCACCCCTCCACTTT
TRBV10-1,TRBJ2-7,many,-,CASSTSGFSYEQYF,TGCGCCAGCAGCACGTCGGGGTTCTCCTACGAGCAGTACTTC
TRBV6-2/TRBV6-3,TRBJ2-5,-,TRBD2,CASRALAGGTETQYF,TGTGCCAGCAGGGCACTAGCGGGAGGGACGGAGACCCAGTACTTC
TRBV29-1,TRBJ2-5,many,TRBD2,CSLRLAGDETQYF,TGCAGCTTACGACTAGCGGGAGATGAGACCCAGTACTTC
TRBV6-5,TRBJ1-2,many,-,CASSYSAVGGYTF,TGTGCCAGCAGTTACTCGGCAGTTGGTGGCTACACCTTC
TRBV5-1,TRBJ2-2,many,TRBD2,CASRVTEAGGRIGELFF,TGCGCCAGCAGGGTAACGGAAGCGGGAGGACGGATCGGGGAGCTGTTTTTT
TRBV6-2/TRBV6-3,TRBJ1-2,many,-,CASSYHQGNYGYTF,TGTGCCAGCAGTTACCACCAGGGGAACTATGGCTACACCTTC
TRBV6-1,TRBJ1-5,few,-,CASNTNLNQPQHF,TGTGCCAGCAACACCAATCTGAATCAGCCCCAGCATTTT
TRBV27,TRBJ1-5,many,-,CASSLMQGRQPQHF,TGTGCCAGCAGTTTAATGCAGGGTAGGCAGCCCCAGCATTTT
TRBV10-1,TRBJ2-2,many,-,CASSGGPGELFF,TGCGCCAGCAGTGGGGGTCCCGGGGAGCTGTTTTTT
TRBV25-1,TRBJ1-6,many,-,CASSGTDPGGSPLHF,TGTGCCAGCAGTGGGACAGACCCCGGTGGGTCACCCCTCCACTTT
TRBV5-1,TRBJ2-7,many,-,CASSLEGFGEQYF,TGCGCCAGCAGCTTGGAAGGGTTCGGCGAGCAGTACTTC
TRBV11-2,TRBJ2-7,many,TRBD1,CASSFKDREYEQYF,TGTGCCAGCAGCTTTAAGGACAGGGAATACGAGCAGTACTTC
TRBV28,TRBJ1-1,many,TRBD1,CASIEDRGLTEAFF,TGTGCCAGCATTGAGGACAGGGGGCTGACTGAAGCTTTCTTT
TRBV6-5,TRBJ2-5,-,TRBD2,CASSYSRWGGETQYF,TGTGCCAGCAGTTACTCGAGATGGGGGGGAGAGACCCAGTACTTC
TRBV6-5,TRBJ1-1,-,TRBD1,CASSYPKGQGSTEAFF,TGTGCCAGCAGTTACCCCAAGGGACAGGGGTCCACTGAAGCTTTCTTT
TRBV27,TRBJ1-5,many,-,CASSQTGNQPQHF,TGTGCCAGCAGTCAAACAGGGAATCAGCCCCAGCATTTT
TRBV12-3/TRBV12-4,TRBJ1-1,-,-,CANSFGRTEAFF,TGTGCCAACAGTTTTGGACGGACTGAAGCTTTCTTT
TRBV6-5,TRBJ2-4,many,-,CASSSGPKGGMNF,TGTGCCAGCAGTTCCGGGCCCAAAGGGGGTATGAACTTC
TRBV11-3,TRBJ1-2,-,-,CASSLRQVLNYGYTF,TGTGCCAGCAGCCTAAGACAGGTTTTAAACTATGGCTACACCTTC
TRBV6-5,TRBJ1-1,many,-,CASSYSVGGNTEAFF,TGTGCCAGCAGTTACTCCGTCGGGGGGAACACTGAAGCTTTCTTT
TRBV6-1,TRBJ1-6,many,TRBD1,CASSEHATGGGSPLHF,TGTGCCAGCAGTGAGCACGCAACAGGGGGCGGTTCACCCCTCCACTTT
TRBV11-2,TRBJ2-5,many,TRBD1,CASSFGQGMGETQYF,TGTGCCAGCAGCTTTGGACAGGGCATGGGAGAGACCCAGTACTTC
TRBV10-2,TRBJ1-5,many,-,CASSDPGGSNQPQHF,TGCGCCAGCAGTGACCCTGGGGGAAGCAATCAGCCCCAGCATTTT
TRBV27,TRBJ1-1,many,TRBD1,CASTEGQGADTEAFF,TGTGCCAGCACCGAAGGACAGGGGGCGGACACTGAAGCTTTCTTT
TRBV6-1,TRBJ1-3,many,-,CASSRNGAGNTIYF,TGTGCCAGCAGTAGAAACGGGGCCGGAAACACCATATATTTT
TRBV10-3,TRBJ2-5,many,TRBD2,CAISLLAGGPGETQYF,TGTGCCATCAGCCTACTAGCGGGAGGGCCAGGGGAGACCCAGTACTTC
TRBV6-1,TRBJ1-1,many,TRBD1,CASIPGQQNTEAFF,TGTGCCAGCATTCCGGGACAGCAGAACACTGAAGCTTTCTTT
TRBV12-3/TRBV12-4,TRBJ2-7,many,TRBD1,CASSFITGGEQYF,TGTGCCAGCAGTTTCATAACAGGGGGTGAGCAGTACTTC
TRBV19,TRBJ1-1,many,TRBD1,CASSIWGTGTEAFF,TGTGCCAGTAGTATATGGGGGACAGGTACTGAAGCTTTCTTT
TRBV6-5,TRBJ2-2,few,-,CASRFTSSGELFF,TGTGCCAGCAGATTTACTAGTTCTGGGGAGCTGTTTTTT
TRBV20-1,TRBJ2-5,many,-,CSARSQGRETQYF,TGCAGTGCTAGAAGCCAGGGTAGGGAGACCCAGTACTTC
TRBV2,TRBJ2-6,many,-,CASASFPRANVLTF,TGTGCCAGCGCATCCTTCCCGAGAGCCAACGTCCTGACTTTC
TRBV4-1,TRBJ1-3,many,-,CASSPLEWAGNTIYF,TGCGCCAGCAGCCCTCTTGAATGGGCTGGAAACACCATATATTTT
TRBV18,TRBJ2-5,few,-,CASSPRDGGTQYF,TGTGCCAGCTCACCCCGGGACGGAGGGACCCAGTACTTC
TRBV29-1,TRBJ2-7,many,TRBD2,CSVARGGERYEQYF,TGCAGCGTGGCCCGGGGGGGAGAACGATACGAGCAGTACTTC